The rows below give T cell receptor beta chains drawn from one sample of a study of tumor-infiltrating lymphocytes in primary liver carcinoma. Each CDR3 protein gets one entry after TCRdb re-called the multiplex PCR reads with MiXCR. The sample holds approximately 110,000 distinct CDR3 sequences; approximately 70% are singletons and the top ten take 7% to 10%. Sequencing was done on a sample of liver tumor tissue from sampling region 1. The receptors come from a woman aged 55-69 years with primary liver carcinoma and hepatitis B virus infection. Both conserved end residues are trimmed from each CDR3.

v_call	j_call	cdr3_length	cdr3_aa
TRBV11-3	TRBJ2-1	21	ASSLVPNLAASGSLGSYNEQF
TRBV11-2	TRBJ2-1	16	ASSFGLAGGRVVNKHF
TRBV11-2	TRBJ2-2	13	ASNLRTGNTGELF
TRBV28	TRBJ2-5	14	ASSFFASAKKETQY
TRBV25-1	TRBJ1-1	10	ASSARQGEAF
TRBV29-1	TRBJ1-2	13	NVRIQGTGPYGCT
TRBV7-9	TRBJ2-5	12	ASCLAKSQETQY
TRBV18	TRBJ1-3	12	ASSPLGDGNTIY
TRBV11-2	TRBJ1-5	13	ASILGGVGDQPQH
TRBV28	TRBJ2-7	11	ASSFRSRGQTY
TRBV10-2	TRBJ2-7	14	ASSLPTGGASYEQY
TRBV11-2	TRBJ2-4	14	ASSLGTALAKNIQY
TRBV11-2	TRBJ1-2	12	ATRYTTGSYGYT
TRBV6-1	TRBJ2-5	16	ASTQEWTEGAFQETQY
TRBV6-5	TRBJ2-3	15	ASSRPAPSGGTDTQY
TRBV28	TRBJ2-2	14	ASTLLRLATTGELF
TRBV10-3	TRBJ1-5	13	AISGTGSGNQPQH
TRBV30	TRBJ2-5	14	AWRRGQSPVQETQY
TRBV30	TRBJ2-7	13	SWALGTSGGIQQY
TRBV5-1	TRBJ2-2	13	ASSLQGLGTGELF
TRBV14	TRBJ1-1	15	ASSHEGVELGYFEAF
TRBV28	TRBJ1-1	15	ASSLWGPQGGNTEAF
TRBV6-1	TRBJ2-7	11	ASEMDRPYEQY
TRBV6-4	TRBJ2-1	11	ASSDSSNNEQF
TRBV7-9	TRBJ1-2	12	ASSFPGTAYGYT
TRBV12-3/TRBV12-4	TRBJ2-2	13	ASSFWGSNAGELF
TRBV2	TRBJ1-4	11	ASTPGVGEKLF
TRBV28	TRBJ2-7	16	ASSLTGGRLPSSYEQY
TRBV20-1	TRBJ2-1	14	SASGTSGSAGNEQF
TRBV11-2	TRBJ2-7	9	ASSPHYEQY
TRBV11-2	TRBJ2-1	12	ASRQVRRGPEHL
TRBV9	TRBJ2-7	12	ARHGRTSSYEQY